This TCR beta chain was identified during a study of PD-1 and CTLA-4 blockade in melanoma. Trimming cost V 6 bases and J 0 bases; bases outside gene matches: 6. The length of the CDR3 is 15 residues. The germline CDR1 and CDR2 sequences are MDHEN and SYDVKM. TCRdb's table, derived via immunoSEQ multiplex PCR, lists solely in-frame clones and lacks some. Of some 15,000 clones listed, roughly two thirds were seen once; the top ten hold 16%. This clonotype was obtained from a human donor with melanoma. The sequencing here drew on CD8+ T cells from peripheral blood, taken before anti-PD-1 treatment. This rearrangement joins TRBV28 to TRBJ1-1, with 8 bases lining up with TRBD1. The CDR3 is CASSPGQEVNTEAFF. CDR3 coding DNA: TGTGCCAGCAGCCCGGGACAGGAGGTGAACACTGAAGCTTTCTTT.